A selection of T cell receptor beta chains follows, all from one sample in a study of CD8 T cells in Susac syndrome. TCRdb processed the immunoSEQ multiplex PCR reads anew with MiXCR; each CDR3 protein has one entry. The profile covers 150,000 to 200,000 distinct CDR3 sequences, with around 96% appearing a single time and about 0.09% taken by the ten largest. Material: CD4+ T cells from PBMCs. These receptors came from a human donor with multiple sclerosis. Both conserved end residues are part of each CDR3. The order of the fields is J gene, V gene, D gene, CDR3 protein, CDR3 DNA. A D gene is named only where the DNA matches it firmly.

>TRBJ2-7|TRBV15|-
CATSRLASSYEQYF
TGTGCCACCAGCAGACTAGCGAGCTCCTACGAGCAGTACTTC
>TRBJ2-1|TRBV27|-
CASSLHDRFNEQFF
TGTGCCAGCAGTTTGCACGACAGGTTCAATGAGCAGTTCTTC
>TRBJ1-1|TRBV20-1|TRBD1
CSATGQLNTEAFF
TGCAGTGCAACGGGACAGTTGAACACTGAAGCTTTCTTT
>TRBJ2-5|TRBV24-1|-
CATSDPGLYQETQYF
TGTGCCACCAGTGATCCAGGACTTTACCAAGAGACCCAGTACTTC
>TRBJ2-7|TRBV20-1|TRBD2
CSAPISGRAYSEQYF
TGCAGTGCCCCCATTAGCGGGAGGGCCTATAGCGAGCAGTACTTC
>TRBJ2-5|TRBV29-1|-
CSVGDWVSETQYF
TGCAGCGTTGGGGACTGGGTAAGCGAGACCCAGTACTTC
>TRBJ2-5|TRBV20-1|-
CSASALAETQYF
TGCAGTGCTAGTGCCCTGGCGGAGACCCAGTACTTC
>TRBJ1-2|TRBV3-1|-
CASSQEDLNYGYTF
TGTGCCAGCAGCCAAGAGGACCTTAACTATGGCTACACCTTC
>TRBJ2-5|TRBV6-4|-
CASSDHGLPGQYF
TGTGCCAGCAGTGACCATGGGCTGCCAGGCCAGTACTTC
>TRBJ1-3|TRBV3-1|-
CASSQSRVLDTIYF
TGTGCCAGCAGCCAGAGCCGGGTCTTGGACACCATATATTTT